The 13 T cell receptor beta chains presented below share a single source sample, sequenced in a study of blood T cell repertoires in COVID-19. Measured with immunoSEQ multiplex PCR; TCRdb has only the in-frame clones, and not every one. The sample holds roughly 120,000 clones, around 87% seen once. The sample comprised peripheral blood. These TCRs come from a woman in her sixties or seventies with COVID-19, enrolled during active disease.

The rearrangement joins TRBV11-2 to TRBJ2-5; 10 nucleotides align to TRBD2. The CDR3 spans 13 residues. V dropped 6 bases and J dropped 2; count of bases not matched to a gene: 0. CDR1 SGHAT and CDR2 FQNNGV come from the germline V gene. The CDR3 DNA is TGTGCCAGCAGACTAGCGGGGCAAGAGACCCAGTACTTC. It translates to CASRLAGQETQYF.

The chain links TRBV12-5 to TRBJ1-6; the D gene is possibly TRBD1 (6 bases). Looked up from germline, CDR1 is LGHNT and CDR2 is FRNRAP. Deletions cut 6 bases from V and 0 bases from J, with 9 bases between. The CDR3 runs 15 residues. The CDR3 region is CASGQGSSYNSPLHF. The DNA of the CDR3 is TGTGCTAGTGGACAGGGAAGCTCCTATAATTCACCCCTCCACTTT.

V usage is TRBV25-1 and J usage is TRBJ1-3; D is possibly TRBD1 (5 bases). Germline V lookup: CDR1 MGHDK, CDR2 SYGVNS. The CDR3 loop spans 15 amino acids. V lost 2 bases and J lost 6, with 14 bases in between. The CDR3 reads CASSEPGNVKNTIYF. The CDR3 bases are TGTGCCAGCAGTGAACCAGGGAACGTTAAAAACACCATATATTTT.

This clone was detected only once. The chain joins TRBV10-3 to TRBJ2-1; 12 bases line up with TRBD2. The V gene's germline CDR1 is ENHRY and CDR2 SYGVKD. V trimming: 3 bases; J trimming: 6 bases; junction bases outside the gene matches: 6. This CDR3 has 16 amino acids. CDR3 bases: TGTGCCATCAGTGACCAACTAGCGGGGGGCCCCAATGAGCAGTTCTTC. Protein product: CAISDQLAGGPNEQFF.

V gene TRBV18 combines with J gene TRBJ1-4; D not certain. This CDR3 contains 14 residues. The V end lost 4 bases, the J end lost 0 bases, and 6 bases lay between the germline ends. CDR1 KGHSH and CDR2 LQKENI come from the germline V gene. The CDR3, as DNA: TGTGCCAGCTCACACAGATCAACTAATGAAAAACTGTTTTTT. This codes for CASSHRSTNEKLFF. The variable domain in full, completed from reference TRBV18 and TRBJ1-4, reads NAGVMQNPRHLVRRRGQEARLRCSPMKGHSHVYWYRQLPEEGLKFMVYLQKENIIDESGMPKERFSAEFPKEGPSILRIQQVVRGDSAAYFCASSHRSTNEKLFFGSGTQLSVL.

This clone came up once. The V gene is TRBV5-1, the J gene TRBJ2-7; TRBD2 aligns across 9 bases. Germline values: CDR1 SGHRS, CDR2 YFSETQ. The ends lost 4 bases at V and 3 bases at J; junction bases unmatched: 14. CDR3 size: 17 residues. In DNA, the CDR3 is TGCGCCAGCAGCAAGGGACTAGCCGTAGGGGGCTTCTACGAGCAGTACTTC. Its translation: CASSKGLAVGGFYEQYF.

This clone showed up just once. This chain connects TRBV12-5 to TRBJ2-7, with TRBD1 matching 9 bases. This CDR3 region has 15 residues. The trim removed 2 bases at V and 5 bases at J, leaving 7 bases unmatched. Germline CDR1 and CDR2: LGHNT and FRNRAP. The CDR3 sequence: CASGLSRDRVHEQYF. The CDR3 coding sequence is TGTGCTAGTGGTTTGTCCCGGGACAGGGTCCACGAGCAGTACTTC.

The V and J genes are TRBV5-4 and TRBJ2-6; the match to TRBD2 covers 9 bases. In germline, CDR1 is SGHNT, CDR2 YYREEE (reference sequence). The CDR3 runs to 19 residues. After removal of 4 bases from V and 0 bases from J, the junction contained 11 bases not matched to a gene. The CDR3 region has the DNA TGTGCCAGCAGCCGGAGGTCGACTAGCGGCTACTCTGGGGCCAACGTCCTGACTTTC. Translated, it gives CASSRRSTSGYSGANVLTF.

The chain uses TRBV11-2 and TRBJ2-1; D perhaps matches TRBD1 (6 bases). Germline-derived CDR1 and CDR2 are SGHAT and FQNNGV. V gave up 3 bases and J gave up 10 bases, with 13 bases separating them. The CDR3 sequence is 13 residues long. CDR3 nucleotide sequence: TGTGCCAGCAGCTTCGACAGGTCCCAGGAGCAGTTCTTC. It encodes CASSFDRSQEQFF.

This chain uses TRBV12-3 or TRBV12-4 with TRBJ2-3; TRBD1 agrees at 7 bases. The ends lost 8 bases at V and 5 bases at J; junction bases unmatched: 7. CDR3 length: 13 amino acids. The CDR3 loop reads CASLRGRVDTQYF. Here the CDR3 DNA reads TGTGCCAGCTTAAGGGGGCGCGTAGATACGCAGTATTTT.

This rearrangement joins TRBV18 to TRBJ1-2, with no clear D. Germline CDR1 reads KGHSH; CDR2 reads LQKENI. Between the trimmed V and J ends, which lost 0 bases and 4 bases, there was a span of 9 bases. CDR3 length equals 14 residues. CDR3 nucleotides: TGTGCCAGCTCACCACCGACTAACAGCTATGGCTACACCTTC. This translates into CASSPPTNSYGYTF. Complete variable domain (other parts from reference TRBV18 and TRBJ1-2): NAGVMQNPRHLVRRRGQEARLRCSPMKGHSHVYWYRQLPEEGLKFMVYLQKENIIDESGMPKERFSAEFPKEGPSILRIQQVVRGDSAAYFCASSPPTNSYGYTFGSGTRLTVV.

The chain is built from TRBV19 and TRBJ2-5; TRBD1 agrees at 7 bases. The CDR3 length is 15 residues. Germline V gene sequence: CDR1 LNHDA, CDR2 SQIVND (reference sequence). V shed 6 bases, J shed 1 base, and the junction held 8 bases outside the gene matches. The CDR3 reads CASSTGAGGQETQYF. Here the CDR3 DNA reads TGTGCCAGTAGCACAGGAGCAGGGGGCCAAGAGACCCAGTACTTC.

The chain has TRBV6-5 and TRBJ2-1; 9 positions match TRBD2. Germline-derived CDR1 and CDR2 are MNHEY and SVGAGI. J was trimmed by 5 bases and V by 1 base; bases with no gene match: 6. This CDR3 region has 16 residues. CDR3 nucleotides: TGTGCCAGCAGTTACTTGTGGGCGGGGGGGAACAATGAGCAGTTCTTC. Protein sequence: CASSYLWAGGNNEQFF.